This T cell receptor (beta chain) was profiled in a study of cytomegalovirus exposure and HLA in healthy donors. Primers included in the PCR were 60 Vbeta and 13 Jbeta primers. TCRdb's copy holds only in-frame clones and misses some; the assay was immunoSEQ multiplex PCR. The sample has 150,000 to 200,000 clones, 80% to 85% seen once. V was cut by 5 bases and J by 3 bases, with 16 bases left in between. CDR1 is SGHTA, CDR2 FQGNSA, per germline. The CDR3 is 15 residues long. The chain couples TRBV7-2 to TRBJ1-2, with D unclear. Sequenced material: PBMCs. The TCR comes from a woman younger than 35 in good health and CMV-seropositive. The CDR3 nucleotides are TGTGCCAGCAGCCCAATGGTAGGGAGTGACTATGGCTACACCTTC. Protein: CASSPMVGSDYGYTF.